A single sample is the source of the 23 T cell receptor beta chains below, sequenced in a study of regulatory T cells in long-lasting Graves disease. TCR beta libraries were built with iRepertoire HTBI primers and Arm-PCR of CDR3 regions. TCRdb processed the multiplex PCR reads anew with MiXCR; each CDR3 protein has one entry. The table records about 420,000 distinct CDR3 sequences, about a quarter of them present only once. The time point is: persistent/refractory GD, antithyroid drugs over 5 years with positive TRAb. PBMC-extracted RNA yielded the TCR library. Sequencing used peripheral blood mononuclear cells (PBMCs), obtained when the disease was refractory, from a patient treated with antithyroid drugs. These receptors originate from a female donor with Graves disease.

Ten or more counts support this clonotype. The rearrangement uses TRBV7-2 and TRBJ1-1; TRBD1 is a possible D gene (5 bases). With 4 bases removed from V and 4 bases from J, the gap between germline ends came to 13 bases. This CDR3 spans 14 amino acids. Germline V gives CDR1 SGHTA, CDR2 FQGNSA. The chain's CDR3 is CASSWDGRGTEAFF. The CDR3 DNA reads TGTGCCAGCAGCTGGGACGGCCGGGGCACTGAAGCTTTCTTT.

The J gene is TRBJ1-1, the V gene TRBV7-2, with 7 bases matching TRBD1. Trimming at V came to 5 bases and at J to 1 base, leaving 7 bases not matched to a gene. The CDR3 contains 15 residues. Germline assignment: CDR1 SGHTA and CDR2 FQGNSA. The CDR3 protein is CASSADRAENTEAFF. DNA of the CDR3: TGTGCCAGCAGCGCAGACAGGGCCGAGAACACTGAAGCTTTCTTT.

This clonotype was seen more than once but under ten times. This chain uses TRBV20-1 with TRBJ1-1; 8 nucleotides match TRBD1. V shed 4 bases and J 0 bases; nucleotides not matched to a gene: 4. CDR3 length: 14 amino acids. CDR1 and CDR2 from the germline V gene are DFQATT and SNEGSKA (reference sequence). CDR3 amino acids: CSANTGGVNTEAFF. In nucleotides, the CDR3 is TGCAGTGCTAATACAGGGGGTGTGAACACTGAAGCTTTCTTT.

V and J are TRBV2 and TRBJ2-1, with D possibly TRBD1 on 6 matching bases. The ends were cut back, 5 bases at V and 6 bases at J, with 11 bases in the middle. Germline values: CDR1 SNHLY, CDR2 FYNNEI. The CDR3 contains 13 residues. The CDR3 nucleotides are TGTGCCAGCAGTAGGGACAAACCCAATGAGCAGTTCTTC. This codes for CASSRDKPNEQFF.

The chain links TRBV7-3 to TRBJ1-2; unclear D gene. Germline lookup yields CDR1 SGHTA and CDR2 FQGTGA. The CDR3 sequence is 13 residues long. Trimming cost V 2 bases and J 3 bases, with 7 bases left between them. CDR3 loop: CASSLGQHYGYTF. The CDR3 DNA is TGTGCCAGCAGCTTAGGTCAGCACTATGGCTACACCTTC.

This clonotype occurred a few times. The chain combines TRBV20-1 with TRBJ1-3, with D perhaps matching TRBD1 (5 bases). V was trimmed by 3 bases and J by 0 bases, leaving 9 bases between them. The CDR3 has 14 amino acids. Germline assignment: CDR1 DFQATT and CDR2 SNEGSKA (reference sequence). The CDR3 DNA follows: TGCAGTGCTAGTGACAGAAGCTCTGGAAACACCATATATTTT. This gives the protein CSASDRSSGNTIYF.

J is TRBJ2-7 and V is TRBV5-1; D is unresolved. This CDR3 comprises 13 residues. V lost 4 bases to trimming and J lost 2 bases, with 10 bases between them. Germline CDR1 and CDR2: SGHRS and YFSETQ. CDR3 coding DNA: TGCGCCAGCAGCGACACTCCAACCTACGAGCAGTACTTC. It yields the protein CASSDTPTYEQYF.

Remarks on this clonotype: Possible read error: a much larger clone is one base away. The chain has TRBV30 and TRBJ1-2; D is unclear. Germline V gives CDR1 GTSNPN, CDR2 SVGIG (reference sequence). The V end lost 8 bases, the J end lost 6 bases, and 19 bases lay between the germline ends. CDR3 length: 13 residues. CDR3 bases: TGTGCCAGGATGGACCACCGGGCGAATGGCTACACCTTC. Protein product: CARMDHRANGYTF. The full variable domain, its missing parts supplied by reference TRBV30 and TRBJ1-2, is SQTIHQWPATLVQPVGSPLSLECTVEGTSNPNLYWYRQAAGRGLQLLFYSVGIGQISSEVPQNLSASRPQDRQFILSSKKLLLSDSGFYLCARMDHRANGYTFGSGTRLTVV.

This sequence joins TRBV7-9 and TRBJ2-2; 7 bases map to TRBD1. CDR3 length: 15 amino acids. The V segment lost 3 bases and the J segment 4 bases; nucleotides outside the gene matches: 5. Germline CDR1 SEHNR, CDR2 FQNEAQ (reference sequence). The CDR3 here is CASSLGTVVTGELFF. The CDR3 DNA sequence: TGTGCCAGCAGCTTGGGGACAGTAGTCACCGGGGAGCTGTTTTTT.

CDR3 bases: TGTGCCAGCAGCAGCAGGGGAGGGACCCCCGATTTTAGGGCCAACGTCCTGACTTTC. This codes for CASSSRGGTPDFRANVLTF. J is TRBJ2-6 and V is TRBV6-1, with D possibly matching TRBD2 (7 bases). CDR1 and CDR2 from the germline V gene are MNHNS and SASEGT. Trimming pared 6 bases from V and 5 bases from J, leaving 26 bases between. The CDR3 is made up of 19 amino acids.

The V call is TRBV7-6, the J call TRBJ2-1, with D perhaps assigned TRBD1 or TRBD2 (5 bases each). This CDR3 has 15 residues. The V gene lost 5 bases and the J gene lost 7 bases, with 18 bases spanning the gap. The germline V gene encodes CDR1 SGHVS and CDR2 FNYEAQ. The CDR3 coding sequence is TGTGCCAGCAGCCTACAGGCTGGCGAGGGAAATGAGCAGTTCTTC. Its translation: CASSLQAGEGNEQFF.

This clonotype was seen more than once but under ten times. This sequence joins TRBV27 and TRBJ1-4; 11 bases agree with TRBD1. Germline V CDR1 and CDR2: MNHEY, SMNVEV (reference sequence). V was pared by 5 bases and J by 7 bases, with 6 bases of the junction left unmatched. The CDR3 has 15 amino acids. CDR3 sequence: CASSPLGQGVEKLFF. The DNA of the CDR3 is TGTGCCAGCAGTCCCCTGGGACAGGGGGTTGAAAAACTGTTTTTT.

This chain connects TRBV6-1 to TRBJ1-1; 10 nucleotides match TRBD1. V shed 8 bases, J shed 1 base, and the junction held 7 bases outside the gene matches. The germline CDR1 and CDR2 sequences are MNHNS and SASEGT. CDR3 size: 15 residues. The CDR3 sequence: CASSRQGAGNTEAFF. The CDR3 DNA sequence: TGTGCCAGCTCAAGACAGGGGGCTGGGAACACTGAAGCTTTCTTT.

This clonotype was observed many times. The chain combines TRBV20-1 with TRBJ1-5; no clear D gene. Germline CDR1 reads DFQATT; CDR2 reads SNEGSKA (reference sequence). Trimming took 3 bases from V and 6 from J, leaving 21 bases between them. This CDR3 comprises 16 residues. CDR3 sequence reads: CSASPTRRGLSQPQHF. CDR3 DNA sequence: TGCAGTGCTAGTCCGACTAGAAGAGGGTTATCTCAGCCCCAGCATTTT.

This chain connects TRBV7-2 to TRBJ1-3, with D uncertain. Trimming took 5 bases from V and 0 from J, leaving 14 bases between them. This CDR3 contains 16 residues. The germline gives CDR1 SGHTA, CDR2 FQGNSA. CDR3: CASSRAAGLSGNTIYF. The CDR3 nucleotides read TGTGCCAGCAGCCGGGCTGCAGGACTCTCTGGAAACACCATATATTTT.

CDR3 in DNA: TGTGCCAGTAGTCTCTCGGGACAGCTGAACACTGAAGCTTTCTTT. As protein: CASSLSGQLNTEAFF. This chain links TRBV19 with TRBJ1-1; 7 nucleotides line up with TRBD1. Germline CDR1 reads LNHDA; CDR2 reads SQIVND (reference sequence). The trim removed 5 bases at V and 0 bases at J, leaving 6 bases unmatched. The length of the CDR3 is 15 residues.

This clonotype was observed a handful of times. The rearrangement links TRBV28 to TRBJ2-5; D ambiguous. The germline V gene encodes CDR1 MDHEN and CDR2 SYDVKM. Between the trimmed V and J ends, which lost 6 bases and 1 base, there was a span of 15 bases. This CDR3 contains 15 residues. CDR3 nucleotides: TGTGCCAGCAGCCGGATTCCGCTCCTCCAAGAGACCCAGTACTTC. Protein product: CASSRIPLLQETQYF.

This CDR3 is CASSPSGHYNSPLHF. The CDR3 nucleotides read TGTGCCAGCTCACCATCGGGACACTATAATTCACCCCTCCACTTT. This chain links TRBV18 with TRBJ1-6; TRBD1 might be the D (6 bases). Germline V CDR1 and CDR2: KGHSH, LQKENI. This CDR3 region has 15 residues. The V gene lost 2 bases and the J gene lost 3 bases, with 8 bases spanning the gap.

The chain combines TRBV12-3 or TRBV12-4 with TRBJ2-7; possible D gene TRBD1, 7 bases. The CDR3 has 15 amino acids. Trimming took 5 bases from V and 5 from J, leaving 19 bases between them. The DNA for the CDR3 is TGTGCCAGCAGTAAGAACGCGGGACAGTTGAACGAGCAGTACTTC. Encoded protein: CASSKNAGQLNEQYF.

The V call is TRBV19, the J call TRBJ2-6; weak D call: TRBD2 (6 bases). Trimming removed 7 bases from V and 2 bases from J, with 12 bases in between. CDR1 and CDR2 (germline): LNHDA, SQIVND (reference sequence). This CDR3 comprises 15 residues. This CDR3 is CASTFGGTGANVLTF. For the CDR3, the DNA is TGTGCCAGTACCTTCGGGGGAACTGGGGCCAACGTCCTGACTTTC.

Only one count was recorded for this clonotype. The chain links TRBV5-1 to TRBJ2-7; 12 bases fit TRBD1. Unmatched junction bases numbered 8, after V lost 6 bases and J lost 4 bases. This CDR3 contains 15 residues. Germline V gene data show CDR1 as SGHRS and CDR2 as YFSETQ. As DNA, the CDR3 is TGCGCCAGCACCGCGGGACAGGGGGCAGTGTACGAGCAGTACTTC. This encodes CASTAGQGAVYEQYF.

This clonotype showed up many times. The rearrangement links TRBV20-1 to TRBJ2-4, with D maybe TRBD1 (6 bases). The CDR3 loop spans 15 amino acids. Trimming took off 1 base at V and 1 base at J, with 11 bases between the two ends. In germline, CDR1 is DFQATT, CDR2 SNEGSKA (reference sequence). In nucleotides, the CDR3 is TGCAGTGCTAGAGCAACAGGGTGGGCCAAAAACATTCAGTACTTC. Encoded protein: CSARATGWAKNIQYF.

The CDR3 is CASSLGGTGPSPLHF. The CDR3 coding sequence is TGTGCCAGCAGCTTAGGCGGGACAGGACCTTCACCCCTCCACTTT. V is TRBV7-8 and J is TRBJ1-6; TRBD1 matches 8 bases. The J segment lost 9 bases and the V segment lost 1 base, leaving 5 bases of the junction unmatched. This CDR3 spans 15 amino acids. Germline loops: CDR1 SGHVS, CDR2 FQNEAQ.